The 9 T cell receptor beta chains below all came from one sample that was sequenced in a study of T cell changes during pregnancy in multiple sclerosis. The data were produced by immunoSEQ multiplex PCR, yet TCRdb's version contains in-frame clones alone and is incomplete. This table has roughly 32,000 clones, roughly nine tenths appearing once. The input for sequencing was CD8+ T cells from peripheral blood mononuclear cells, taken in the third trimester of pregnancy. The source is a female donor with multiple sclerosis, enrolled in a pregnancy study.

The chain is built from TRBV19 and TRBJ1-6; 11 positions match TRBD1. V lost 7 bases to trimming and J lost 0 bases; unmatched junction nucleotides: 2. CDR3 length equals 16 residues. CDR1 is LNHDA, CDR2 SQIVND, per germline (reference sequence). CDR3 sequence reads: CASTGTGGSYNSPLHF. CDR3 DNA: TGTGCCAGTACCGGGACAGGGGGCTCCTATAATTCACCCCTCCACTTT.

This clone was picked up a small number of times. The chain joins TRBV7-9 to TRBJ1-4, with D perhaps TRBD1 (6 bases). Looked up from germline, CDR1 is SEHNR and CDR2 is FQNEAQ (reference sequence). This CDR3 is built from 14 residues. Deletions cut 5 bases from V and 5 bases from J, with 12 bases between. The DNA for the CDR3 is TGTGCCAGCAGCCCGACAGGCGTCAATGAAAAACTGTTTTTT. It encodes CASSPTGVNEKLFF. The entire variable domain, with the rest obtained from reference TRBV7-9 and TRBJ1-4, is as follows: DTGVSQNPRHKITKRGQNVTFRCDPISEHNRLYWYRQTLGQGPEFLTYFQNEAQLEKSRLLSDRFSAERPKGSFSTLEIQRTEQGDSAMYLCASSPTGVNEKLFFGSGTQLSVL.

The chain has TRBV27 and TRBJ1-5; a weak D match, TRBD1 (5 bases). Germline V lookup: CDR1 MNHEY, CDR2 SMNVEV (reference sequence). This CDR3 spans 14 amino acids. Between the trimmed V and J ends, which lost 6 bases and 6 bases, there was a span of 15 bases. CDR3 loop: CASSSGFFGQPQHF. CDR3 nucleotides: TGTGCCAGCAGCTCAGGGTTTTTCGGTCAGCCCCAGCATTTT.

The chain uses TRBV2 and TRBJ2-1; D might be TRBD1 (5 bases). The ends were cut back, 4 bases at V and 15 bases at J, with 13 bases in the middle. Germline V gene lookup returns CDR1 SNHLY and CDR2 FYNNEI. The CDR3 extends over 11 amino acids. The CDR3 DNA sequence: TGTGCCAGCAGTGGCGACAGATCTTCGTTCTTC. Its protein is CASSGDRSSFF.

The rearrangement joins TRBV11-3 to TRBJ2-1; D is ambiguous. Germline CDR1 and CDR2: SGHNT and YENEEA. V lost 4 bases and J 1 base, leaving 11 bases between the germline ends. The CDR3 has 15 residues. The CDR3 loop is CASSSQSRSYNEQFF. The CDR3 coding sequence is TGTGCCAGCAGCTCTCAGTCAAGATCCTACAATGAGCAGTTCTTC. The variable domain in full, with the rest retrieved from reference TRBV11-3 and TRBJ2-1, is EAGVVQSPRYKIIEKKQPVAFWCNPISGHNTLYWYLQNLGQGPELLIRYENEEAVDDSQLPKDRFSAERLKGVDSTLKIQPAELGDSAVYLCASSSQSRSYNEQFFGPGTRLTVL.

The sample holds one count of this clone. The V call is TRBV5-4, the J call TRBJ2-3; 10 bases map to TRBD1. Germline V gives CDR1 SGHNT, CDR2 YYREEE (reference sequence). CDR3 size: 15 residues. The trim removed 4 bases at V and 6 bases at J, leaving 8 bases unmatched. CDR3 coding DNA: TGTGCCAGCAGCGTGGGACAGGGGTTGGTGGATACGCAGTATTTT. This encodes CASSVGQGLVDTQYF.

The chain combines TRBV10-3 with TRBJ1-2; D unclear. The CDR3 has 13 residues. The germline V gene encodes CDR1 ENHRY and CDR2 SYGVKD. V was trimmed by 6 bases and J by 6 bases, leaving 14 bases between them. CDR3 sequence: CAISADPSNGYTF. Here the CDR3 DNA reads TGTGCCATCAGCGCAGACCCTAGCAATGGCTACACCTTC.

This clone is a singleton in its sample. This chain uses TRBV10-3 with TRBJ1-1; tentative D call: TRBD1 (6 bases). Germline assignment: CDR1 ENHRY and CDR2 SYGVKD. The CDR3 extends over 15 amino acids. The V end was cut by 0 bases, the J end by 1 base, with 9 bases between. CDR3 bases: TGTGCCATCAGTGAGTCTGGACAGAGGAACACTGAAGCTTTCTTT. This sequence encodes CAISESGQRNTEAFF.

The chain employs TRBV7-9 and TRBJ1-2, with D maybe TRBD1 (6 bases). The CDR3 is 14 residues long. V was clipped by 4 bases and J by 2 bases, with 11 bases between them. CDR1 SEHNR and CDR2 FQNEAQ come from the germline V gene (reference sequence). For the CDR3, the DNA is TGTGCCAGCAGCTCGAGGACAGCGAACTATGGCTACACCTTC. Protein: CASSSRTANYGYTF.